Below are 8 T cell receptor beta chains sequenced from a single sample in a study of human T cells and chemical hapten exposure. Described time point: patch test 1, 2 weeks after DPC sensitization. Described treatment: therapeutic diphenylcyclopropenone sensitization with weekly scalp DPC. TCRdb processed the RACE reads anew with MiXCR; each CDR3 protein has one entry. The sample lists 370,000 or so distinct CDR3 sequences; approximately 4.4% were seen once. The sequencing used whole blood, collected in connection with sensitization to the hapten diphenylcyclopropenone (DPC). These receptors all stem from a woman between 50 and 59 years old with alopecia areata. Some clones in this sample may be carry-over from other donors' samples.

This clonotype was observed many times. The gene calls are TRBV9 and TRBJ2-7, with TRBD1 matching over 7 bases. V lost 4 bases to trimming and J lost 0 bases; unmatched junction nucleotides: 7. CDR3 length: 15 residues. Germline CDR1 SGDLS, CDR2 YYNGEE. The CDR3 here is CASSTTGATSYEQYF. The CDR3 DNA reads TGTGCCAGCAGCACCACAGGGGCAACCTCCTACGAGCAGTACTTC.

This clonotype appeared a few times. This sequence joins TRBV3-1 and TRBJ1-6; D remains ambiguous. V was clipped by 4 bases and J by 3 bases, with 10 bases between them. Germline assignment: CDR1 LGHDT and CDR2 YNNKEL (reference sequence). The CDR3 has 15 residues. The chain's CDR3 is CASSLMAGYNSPLHF. DNA for the CDR3: TGTGCCAGCAGCCTAATGGCCGGCTATAATTCACCCCTCCACTTT. Based on the CDR3 plus reference TRBV3-1 and TRBJ1-6, the full variable domain is DTAVSQTPKYLVTQMGNDKSIKCEQNLGHDTMYWYKQDSKKFLKIMFSYNNKELIINETVPNRFSPKSPDKAHLNLHINSLELGDSAVYFCASSLMAGYNSPLHFGNGTRLTVT.

The chain couples TRBV20-1 to TRBJ2-7, with 7 positions matching TRBD2. Germline CDR1 DFQATT, CDR2 SNEGSKA (reference sequence). The trim removed 1 base at V and 0 bases at J, leaving 6 bases unmatched. The CDR3 runs to 15 residues. CDR3: CSARVVGGSSYEQYF. DNA for the CDR3: TGCAGTGCTAGAGTTGTCGGGGGGTCCTCCTACGAGCAGTACTTC.

This clonotype was picked up many times. This chain joins TRBV4-1 and TRBJ2-7, with D maybe TRBD2 (5 bases). V lost 0 bases and J lost 5, with 11 bases in between. CDR1 and CDR2 from the germline V gene are MGHRA and YSYEKL. This CDR3 has 14 residues. Here the CDR3 DNA reads TGCGCCAGCAGCCAAGATAACGGGGTCCACGAGCAGTACTTC. It specifies CASSQDNGVHEQYF.

This clonotype was seen ten or more times. The chain employs TRBV7-9 and TRBJ1-1; no reliable D call. In germline, CDR1 is SEHNR, CDR2 FQNEAQ (reference sequence). This CDR3 is 12 amino acids long. The ends were cut back, 5 bases at V and 2 bases at J, with 6 bases in the middle. CDR3: CASSRHNTEAFF. The CDR3, as DNA: TGTGCCAGCAGCCGGCATAACACTGAAGCTTTCTTT.

The chain couples TRBV6-1 to TRBJ1-2; 9 bases line up with TRBD1. CDR3 length: 14 amino acids. CDR1 is MNHNS, CDR2 SASEGT, per germline. The trim removed 7 bases at V and 3 bases at J, leaving 6 bases unmatched. The CDR3 bases are TGTGCCAGCATTTGGACAGGGGACGACTATGGCTACACCTTC. This encodes CASIWTGDDYGYTF.

This clonotype was seen a handful of times. The V call is TRBV9, the J call TRBJ1-4; 8 positions match TRBD1. Germline V gene lookup returns CDR1 SGDLS and CDR2 YYNGEE. Trimming removed 3 bases from V and 4 bases from J; junction bases left unmatched: 5. This CDR3 has 15 residues. As DNA, the CDR3 is TGTGCCAGCAGCGCACAGGGGGGATTTAATGAAAAACTGTTTTTT. This gives the protein CASSAQGGFNEKLFF.

This clonotype appeared many times. Here the CDR3 reads CASSPITYNEQFF. CDR3 bases: TGTGCCAGCAGCCCGATAACCTACAATGAGCAGTTCTTC. This rearrangement joins TRBV7-2 to TRBJ2-1; no firm D call. This CDR3 is built from 13 residues. Trimming took off 5 bases at V and 2 bases at J, with 7 bases between the two ends. Germline V lookup: CDR1 SGHTA, CDR2 FQGNSA.